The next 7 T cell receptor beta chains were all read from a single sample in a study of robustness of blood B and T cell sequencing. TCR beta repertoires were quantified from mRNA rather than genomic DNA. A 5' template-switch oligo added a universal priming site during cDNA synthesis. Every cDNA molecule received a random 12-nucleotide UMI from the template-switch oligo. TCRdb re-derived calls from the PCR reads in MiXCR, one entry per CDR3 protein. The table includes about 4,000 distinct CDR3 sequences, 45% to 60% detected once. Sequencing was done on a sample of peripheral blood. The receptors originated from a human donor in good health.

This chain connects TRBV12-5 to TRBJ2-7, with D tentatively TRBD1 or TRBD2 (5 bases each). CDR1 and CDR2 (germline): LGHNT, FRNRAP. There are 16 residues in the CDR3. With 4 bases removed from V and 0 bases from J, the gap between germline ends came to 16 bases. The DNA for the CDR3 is TGTGCTAGTGGTTCCCCGCGGGCCCAGGGCTCCTACGAGCAGTACTTC. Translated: CASGSPRAQGSYEQYF.

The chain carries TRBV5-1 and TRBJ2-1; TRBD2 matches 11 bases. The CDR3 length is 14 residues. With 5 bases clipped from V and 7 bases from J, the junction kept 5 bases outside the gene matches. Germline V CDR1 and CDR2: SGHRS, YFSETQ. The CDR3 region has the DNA TGCGCCAGCAGAAGGGCTAGCGGGGGGAATGAGCAGTTCTTC. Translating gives CASRRASGGNEQFF.

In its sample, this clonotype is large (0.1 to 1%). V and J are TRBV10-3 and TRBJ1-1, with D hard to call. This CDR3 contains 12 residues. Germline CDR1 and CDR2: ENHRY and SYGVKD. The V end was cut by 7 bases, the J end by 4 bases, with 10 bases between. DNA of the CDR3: TGTGCCATCAAGGCGCCAGCCACTGAAGCTTTCTTT. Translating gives CAIKAPATEAFF.

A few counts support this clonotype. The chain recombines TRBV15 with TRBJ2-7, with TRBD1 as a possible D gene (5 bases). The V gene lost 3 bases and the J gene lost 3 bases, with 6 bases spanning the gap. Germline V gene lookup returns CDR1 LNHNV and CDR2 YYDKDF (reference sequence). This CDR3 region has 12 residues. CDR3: CATSSDSYEQYF. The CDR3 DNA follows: TGTGCCACCAGCAGTGACAGCTACGAGCAGTACTTC. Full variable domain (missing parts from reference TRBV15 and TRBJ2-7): DAMVIQNPRYQVTQFGKPVTLSCSQTLNHNVMYWYQQKSSQAPKLLFHYYDKDFNNEADTPDNFQSRRPNTSFCFLDIRSPGLGDTAMYLCATSSDSYEQYFGPGTRLTVT.

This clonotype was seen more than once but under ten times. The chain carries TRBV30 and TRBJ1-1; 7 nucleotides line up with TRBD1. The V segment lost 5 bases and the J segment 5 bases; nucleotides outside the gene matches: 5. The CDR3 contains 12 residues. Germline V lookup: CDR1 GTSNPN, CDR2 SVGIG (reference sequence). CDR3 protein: CAWGQGGTEAFF. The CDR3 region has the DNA TGTGCCTGGGGGCAGGGGGGAACTGAAGCTTTCTTT.

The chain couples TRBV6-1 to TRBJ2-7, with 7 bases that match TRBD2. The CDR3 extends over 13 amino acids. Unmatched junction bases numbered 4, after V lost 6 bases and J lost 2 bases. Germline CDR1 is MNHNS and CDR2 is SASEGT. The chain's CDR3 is CASRGGVPYEQYF. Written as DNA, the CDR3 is TGTGCCAGCAGGGGAGGGGTTCCCTACGAGCAGTACTTC.

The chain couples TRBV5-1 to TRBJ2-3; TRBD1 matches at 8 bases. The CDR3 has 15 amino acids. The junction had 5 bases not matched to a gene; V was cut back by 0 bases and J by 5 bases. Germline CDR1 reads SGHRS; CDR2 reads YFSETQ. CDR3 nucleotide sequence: TGCGCCAGCAGCTTGGATCCAGGGGGCAAAGATACGCAGTATTTT. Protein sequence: CASSLDPGGKDTQYF.